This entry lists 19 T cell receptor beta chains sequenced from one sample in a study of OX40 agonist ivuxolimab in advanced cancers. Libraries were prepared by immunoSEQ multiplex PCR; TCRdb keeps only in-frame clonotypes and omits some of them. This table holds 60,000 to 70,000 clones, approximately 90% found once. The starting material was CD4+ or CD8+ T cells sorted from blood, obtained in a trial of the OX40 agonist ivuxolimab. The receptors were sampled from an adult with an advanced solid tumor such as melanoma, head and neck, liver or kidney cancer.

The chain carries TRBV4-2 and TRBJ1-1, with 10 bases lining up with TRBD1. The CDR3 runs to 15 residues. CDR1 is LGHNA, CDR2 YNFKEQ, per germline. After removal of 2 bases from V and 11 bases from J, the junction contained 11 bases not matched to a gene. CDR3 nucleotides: TGTGCCAGCAGCCAATTGGGACAGGGGATGACTTGGGCTTTCTTT. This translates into CASSQLGQGMTWAFF.

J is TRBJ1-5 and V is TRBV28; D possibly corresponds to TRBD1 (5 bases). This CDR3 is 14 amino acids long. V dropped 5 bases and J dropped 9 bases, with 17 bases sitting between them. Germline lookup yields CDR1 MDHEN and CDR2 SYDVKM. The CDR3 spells CASSGGGSRRPQHF. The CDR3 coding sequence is TGTGCCAGCAGTGGGGGGGGGAGCCGCCGGCCCCAGCATTTT.

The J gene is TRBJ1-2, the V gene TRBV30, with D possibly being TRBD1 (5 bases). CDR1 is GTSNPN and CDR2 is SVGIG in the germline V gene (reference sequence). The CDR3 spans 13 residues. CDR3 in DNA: TGTGTCAAATCCAGGGCAGAAGACTCAGGCTACACCTTC. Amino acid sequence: CVKSRAEDSGYTF.

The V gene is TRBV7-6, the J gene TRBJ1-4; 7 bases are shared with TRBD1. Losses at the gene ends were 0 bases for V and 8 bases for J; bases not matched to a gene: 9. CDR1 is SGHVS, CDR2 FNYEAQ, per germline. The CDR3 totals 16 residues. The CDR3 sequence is CASSLAQGIPPEKLFF. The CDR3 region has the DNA TGTGCCAGCAGCTTAGCACAGGGGATTCCCCCCGAAAAACTGTTTTTT.

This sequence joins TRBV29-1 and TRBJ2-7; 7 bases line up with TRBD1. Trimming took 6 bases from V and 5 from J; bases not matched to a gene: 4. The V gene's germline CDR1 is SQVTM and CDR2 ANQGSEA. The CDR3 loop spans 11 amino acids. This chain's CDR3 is CSVATGDEQYF. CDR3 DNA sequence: TGCAGCGTAGCCACAGGGGACGAGCAGTACTTC.

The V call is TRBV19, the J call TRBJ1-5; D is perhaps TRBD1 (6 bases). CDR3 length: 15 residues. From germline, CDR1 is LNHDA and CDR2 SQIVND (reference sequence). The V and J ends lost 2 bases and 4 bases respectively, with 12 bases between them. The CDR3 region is CASSILNRENQPQHF. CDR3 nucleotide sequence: TGTGCCAGTAGTATATTAAACAGGGAGAATCAGCCCCAGCATTTT.

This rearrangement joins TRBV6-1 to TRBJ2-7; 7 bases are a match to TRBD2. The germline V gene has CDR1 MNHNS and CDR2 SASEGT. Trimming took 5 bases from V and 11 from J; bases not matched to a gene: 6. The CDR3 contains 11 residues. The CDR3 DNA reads TGTGCCAGCAGTAAAGGACTAGGGGAGTACTTC. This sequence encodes CASSKGLGEYF.

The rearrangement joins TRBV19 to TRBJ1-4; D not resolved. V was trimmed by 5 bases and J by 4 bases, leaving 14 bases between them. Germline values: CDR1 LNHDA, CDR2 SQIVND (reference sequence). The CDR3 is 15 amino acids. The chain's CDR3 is CASSSNAANNEKLFF. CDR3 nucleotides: TGTGCCAGTAGTTCCAACGCCGCAAATAATGAAAAACTGTTTTTT.

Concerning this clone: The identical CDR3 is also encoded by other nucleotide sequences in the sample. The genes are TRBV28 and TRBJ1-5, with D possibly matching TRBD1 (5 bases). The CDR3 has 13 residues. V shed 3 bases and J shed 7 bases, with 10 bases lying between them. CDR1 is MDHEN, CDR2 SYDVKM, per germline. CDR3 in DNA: TGTGCCAGCAGTTTCCCGACAGACCAGCCCCAGCATTTT. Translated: CASSFPTDQPQHF.

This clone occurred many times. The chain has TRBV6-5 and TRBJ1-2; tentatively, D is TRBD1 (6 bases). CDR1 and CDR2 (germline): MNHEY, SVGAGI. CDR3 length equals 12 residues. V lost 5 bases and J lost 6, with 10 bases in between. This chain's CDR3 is CASSINRDGYTF. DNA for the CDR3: TGTGCCAGCAGTATCAACAGGGATGGCTACACCTTC.

The chain's CDR3 is CASSPTAQGRYEQYF. The CDR3 coding sequence is TGTGCCAGTAGTCCGACGGCCCAGGGGCGATACGAGCAGTACTTC. The chain recombines TRBV19 with TRBJ2-7; possible D gene TRBD1, 6 bases. Germline assignment: CDR1 LNHDA and CDR2 SQIVND (reference sequence). The V and J ends lost 5 bases and 4 bases respectively, with 18 bases between them. CDR3 length: 15 residues.

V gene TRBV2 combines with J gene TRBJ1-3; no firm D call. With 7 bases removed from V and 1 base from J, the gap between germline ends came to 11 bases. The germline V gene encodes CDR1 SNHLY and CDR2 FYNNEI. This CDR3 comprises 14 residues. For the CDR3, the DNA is TGTGCCAGCAATGCCGTTAGTTCTGGAAACACCATATATTTT. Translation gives CASNAVSSGNTIYF.

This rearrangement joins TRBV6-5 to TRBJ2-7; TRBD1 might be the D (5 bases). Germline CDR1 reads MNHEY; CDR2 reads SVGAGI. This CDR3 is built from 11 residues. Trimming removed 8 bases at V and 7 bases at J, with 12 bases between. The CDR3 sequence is CASGAGLEQYF. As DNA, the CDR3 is TGTGCCAGCGGCGCAGGGCTGGAGCAGTACTTC.

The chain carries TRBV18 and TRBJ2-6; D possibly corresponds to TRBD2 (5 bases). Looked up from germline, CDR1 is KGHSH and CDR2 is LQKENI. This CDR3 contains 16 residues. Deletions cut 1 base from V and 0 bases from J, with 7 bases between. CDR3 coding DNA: TGTGCCAGCTCACCACGGGGAGCCTCTGGGGCCAACGTCCTGACTTTC. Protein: CASSPRGASGANVLTF.

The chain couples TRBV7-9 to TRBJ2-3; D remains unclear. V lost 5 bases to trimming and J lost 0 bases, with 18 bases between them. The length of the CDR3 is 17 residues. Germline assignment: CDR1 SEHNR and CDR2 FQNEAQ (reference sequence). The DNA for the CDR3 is TGTGCCAGCAGCCGATCTAGGGCGACCGCTAGCACAGATACGCAGTATTTT. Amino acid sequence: CASSRSRATASTDTQYF.

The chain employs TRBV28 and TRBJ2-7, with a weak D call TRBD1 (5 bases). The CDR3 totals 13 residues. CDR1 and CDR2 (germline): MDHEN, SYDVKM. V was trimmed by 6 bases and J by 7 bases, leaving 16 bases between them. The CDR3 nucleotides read TGTGCCAGCAGGTTGGGGCAGCCCGGGGAGCAGTACTTC. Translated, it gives CASRLGQPGEQYF.

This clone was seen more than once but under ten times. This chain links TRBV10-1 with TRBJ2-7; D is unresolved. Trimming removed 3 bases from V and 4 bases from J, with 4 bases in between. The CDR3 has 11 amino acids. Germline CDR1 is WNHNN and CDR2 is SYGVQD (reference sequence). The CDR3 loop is CASSDAYEQYF. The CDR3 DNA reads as TGCGCCAGCAGTGACGCTTACGAGCAGTACTTC.

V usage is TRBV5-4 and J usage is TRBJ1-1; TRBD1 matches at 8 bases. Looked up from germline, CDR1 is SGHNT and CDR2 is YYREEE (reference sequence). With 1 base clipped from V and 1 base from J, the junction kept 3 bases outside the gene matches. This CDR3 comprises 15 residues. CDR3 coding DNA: TGTGCCAGCAGCTTGCAGGGACAGGCGAACACTGAAGCTTTCTTT. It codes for CASSLQGQANTEAFF.

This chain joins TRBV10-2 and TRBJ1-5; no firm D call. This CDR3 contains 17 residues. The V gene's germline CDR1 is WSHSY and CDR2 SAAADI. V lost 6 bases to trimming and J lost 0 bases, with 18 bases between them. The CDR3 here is CASSSGGLVSSNQPQHF. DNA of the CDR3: TGCGCCAGCAGCTCCGGCGGCCTCGTGAGTAGCAATCAGCCCCAGCATTTT.